This T cell receptor beta chain comes out of a study of shared clonotypes between healthy human individuals (dated by TCRdb to between 2020 and 2021). Regarding the complete study: The cohort comprised two women and a few men aged 18 to 49 years. Leukapheresis yielded between about 0.94 and 10 billion PBMCs per donor. The study deeply sequenced blood TCR repertoires of about five healthy adults to estimate repertoire size and the extent of clonotype sharing between individuals. For each donor, CD4 naive and CD4 memory were each run on three plates, CD8 naive on two plates, and CD8 memory on one plate. Libraries were prepared and TCR repertoires were sequenced by different laboratories using diverse techniques, in order to increase sequencing depth and limit assay-specific biases.

Including cysteine and phenylalanine, the CDR3 has 14 amino acids. Left in the record is the CDR3 DNA by itself, 42 bases read in frame from the first base. Deletion took 3 bases off V and 5 bases off J, with a span of 16 bases between the germline ends. From a lookup of the germline V gene, CDR1 and CDR2 are SQVTM and ANQGSEA. Using the deep immunoSEQ assay, multiplex PCR amplified TCR CDR3 regions from genomic DNA. Genomic DNA extracted from each cell subset was distributed evenly over all wells of several immunoSEQ 96-well plates, and each plate served as one replicate. For sorted subsets, about 220 ng of genomic DNA, equivalent to some 30,000 T cell genomes, went into each replicate PCR. Purified libraries were measured with a Qubit 3.0 fluorometer, size-checked on a Bioanalyzer 2100, and measured again with the KAPA Library Quantification kit. Every immunoSEQ 96-well plate was sequenced on a dedicated single-read 150-cycle Illumina NextSeq 550 flow cell. Processing in the source paper ran as follows. Because the immunoSEQ output held only junctional sequences and lacked quality scores, the filtering could not match the filtering applied to full-length reads. Sequences were annotated with PyIR, a Python wrapper for IgBLAST v1.9, using IMGT germline references to assign V/J genes and CDR3. Reads were removed for weak V/J assignments (E-value above 1e-6), missing CDR3, stop codons, out-of-frame junctions, or ambiguous translated residues. V3J clonotypes were defined by identical inferred V gene, J gene, and CDR3 amino acid sequence. To compute the percentage overlap between repertoires, the number of shared unique clonotypes was divided by the size of the smaller repertoire. Richness of each repertoire was evaluated using RTK rarefaction, the Chao1 estimator, and Recon v2.1 estimates of unobserved clonotypes. OLGA was used to compute generation probabilities for all TCRbeta clonotypes that the gDNA method yielded from four donors. The source is immuneACCESS, and TCRdb retained only in-frame sequences with V and J called. Part of the clones is not carried over; for the studies checked, unresolved V genes explain less than half of this, and the remainder is unexplained. V and J calls and clone size are as listed in that table; D and trimming were resolved from the DNA. Present in this sample are about 1.1 million clones, approximately 77% of which were seen just once. The ten largest clones add up to 0.89% of the sample.

Overall study outcomes, separate from this receptor: Pairwise subsampling indicated that sequencing depth was expected to affect the degree of clonotype sharing among donors. Larger estimated clonotype richness was generally found for naive subsets than for memory subsets. Clonotypes shared by all four sorted-subset donors showed higher generation probabilities than non-shared clonotypes. Even with the large sequencing depth, rarefaction of the sorted-subset datasets indicated that sequencing was incomplete. About 4.5% of naive CD4, 3.5% of naive CD8, about 2.5% of memory CD4, and around 0.42% of memory CD8 clonotypes were shared across four donors. Sampling was limited to blood, and TCR repertoires in tissue likely differ from TCR repertoires in blood. The small number of donors limited the genetic and exposure-history diversity represented.

In regard to this clone: Its specific antigen is unknown. No base-level quality is on record; no much larger clone is a single base apart.

Donors were healthy HIV-negative adults with no recently reported acute infections or vaccinations. Every donor was a Caucasian adult residing in Nashville, Tennessee, USA. Magnetic negative selection was used to enrich CD4+ T cells, after which naive cells were positively selected on CD45RA and the negative fraction became the memory subset. After blood collection by leukapheresis, PBMCs were isolated using Ficoll-Histopaque density gradient centrifugation and then cryopreserved in the vapor phase of liquid nitrogen. Purity and quantity of every magnetically sorted T cell population were checked by analytical flow cytometry. From each sorted fraction, genomic DNA was isolated and quantified by UV absorbance on a Nanodrop 2000c.

This sequence uses TRBV29-1 and TRBJ1-2; TRBD1 is a possible D gene, resting on 5 matching bases. The clonotype comes from a man younger than 35 in good health. Some clones in this sample may be carry-over from other donors' samples. The sequencing input was memory CD4+ T cells from PBMCs. The sample's cell subset or site label is to be understood as: CD45RA-negative fraction. The nucleotide sequence is TGCAGCGTTGAGGTGGCAGGGTCGGAGTATGGCTACACCTTC. Translation gives CSVEVAGSEYGYTF.